This TCR beta chain was recovered during a study of identical twins. Healthy Caucasian individuals made up all the donors. Many counts were recorded for this clonotype. TCRdb re-derived calls from the 5' RACE reads in MiXCR, one entry per CDR3 protein. The profile shows a few hundred thousand distinct CDR3 sequences, about 9% of them singletons. Germline CDR1 is SQVTM and CDR2 is ANQGSEA. The CDR3 loop spans 12 amino acids. Trimming took off 1 base at V and 4 bases at J, with 7 bases between the two ends. The clonotype comes from a woman between 45 and 65 years old in good health. Sample: naive T cells sorted from blood. V gene TRBV29-1 combines with J gene TRBJ1-2; no firm D call. The CDR3 nucleotides read TGCAGCGTTGAAGGAGTTGGCTATGGCTACACCTTC. Amino acids: CSVEGVGYGYTF.